This T cell receptor beta chain emerged from a study of cytomegalovirus exposure and HLA in healthy donors. The study's findings and limits: As a later analysis showed, a missense DCLRE1C variant was linked to trimming of TCR beta V- and J-genes. DRB1 had the most TCR associations and HLA-C the fewest, a later analysis found, with rates varying by HLA locus.

This PCR relied on a set of 60 Vbeta primers and 13 Jbeta primers. In the original workflow: Later work found 74 million or so unique TCR beta chains, with 9.5 million to 14 million shared. Some clones are missing from TCRdb's copy, which holds only in-frame ones; the method was immunoSEQ multiplex PCR. Clone size and V and J calls were adopted from that table, with D and trimming inferred from the DNA. The table records around 110,000 clones, under 85% of them present only once. These donors counted as nominally healthy when sampled, but unrecorded immune exposures were likely. On this clone: Its matching antigen is unknown.

Source material: PBMCs. The sequence was collected from a woman under 30 in good health and CMV-seronegative.

Written as DNA, the CDR3 is TGTGCCATCAGTGAGTCGCGAGGGTACGAGCAGTACTTC. As protein: CAISESRGYEQYF. This rearrangement joins TRBV10-3 to TRBJ2-7; D may be TRBD2 (5 bases). V shed 0 bases and J shed 4 bases, with 7 bases lying between them. This CDR3 comprises 13 residues. CDR1 and CDR2 from the germline V gene are ENHRY and SYGVKD.